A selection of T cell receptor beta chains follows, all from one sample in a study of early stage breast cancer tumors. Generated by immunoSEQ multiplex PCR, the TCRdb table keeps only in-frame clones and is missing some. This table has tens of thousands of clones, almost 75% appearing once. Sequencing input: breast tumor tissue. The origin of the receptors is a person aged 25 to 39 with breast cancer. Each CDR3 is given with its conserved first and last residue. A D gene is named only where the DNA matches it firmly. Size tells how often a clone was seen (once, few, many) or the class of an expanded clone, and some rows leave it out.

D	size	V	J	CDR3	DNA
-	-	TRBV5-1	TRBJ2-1	CASSLTGNEQFF	TGCGCCAGCAGCTTGACAGGCAATGAGCAGTTCTTC
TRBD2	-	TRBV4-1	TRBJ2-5	CASSQDPSGSTETQYF	TGCGCCAGCAGCCAAGATCCTAGCGGGAGTACGGAGACCCAGTACTTC
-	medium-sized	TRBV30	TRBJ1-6	CAWSGGGTASSYNSPLHF	TGTGCCTGGAGCGGCGGAGGTACAGCGAGCTCCTATAATTCACCCCTCCACTTT
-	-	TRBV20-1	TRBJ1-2	CSARARVGYTF	TGCAGTGCTAGAGCCCGGGTCGGCTACACCTTC
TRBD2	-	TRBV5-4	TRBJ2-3	CASSLARGLAGDTQYF	TGTGCCAGCAGCTTGGCTCGGGGACTAGCGGGAGATACGCAGTATTTT
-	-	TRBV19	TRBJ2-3	CASSMGTNSDTQYF	TGTGCCAGTAGTATGGGCACGAACTCGGATACGCAGTATTTT
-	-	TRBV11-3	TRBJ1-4	CASSLRPKLFF	TGTGCCAGCAGCCTTCGGCCGAAACTGTTTTTT
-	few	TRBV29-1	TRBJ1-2	CSAGPGLFYGYTF	TGCAGCGCCGGCCCGGGACTCTTCTATGGCTACACCTTC
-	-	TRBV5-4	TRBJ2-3	CASSPIPGSPDTQYF	TGTGCCAGCAGTCCCATCCCAGGGAGCCCAGATACGCAGTATTTT
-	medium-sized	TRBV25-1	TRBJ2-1	CASSGGNEQFF	TGTGCCAGCAGTGGGGGGAATGAGCAGTTCTTC
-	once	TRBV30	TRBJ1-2	CAWGRPPAGNTF	TGTGCCTGGGGTCGCCCCCCTGCGGGCAACACCTTC
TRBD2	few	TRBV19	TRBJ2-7	CATRAASGTYEQYF	TGTGCCACTCGAGCGGCTAGCGGGACATACGAGCAGTACTTC
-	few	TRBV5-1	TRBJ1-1	CASKQTGPAAEAFF	TGCGCCAGCAAGCAGACGGGGCCGGCGGCTGAAGCTTTCTTT
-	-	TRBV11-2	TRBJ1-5	CASSLDYLRGGQPQHF	TGTGCCAGCAGCTTAGATTATTTGAGGGGCGGCCAGCCCCAGCATTTT
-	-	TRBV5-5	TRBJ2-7	CASSSLYEQYF	TGTGCCAGCAGCTCCCTCTACGAGCAGTACTTC
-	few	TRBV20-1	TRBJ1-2	CSAWGYGYTF	TGCAGTGCCTGGGGCTATGGCTACACCTTC
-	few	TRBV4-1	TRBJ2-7	CASSPDDPSEQYF	TGCGCCAGCAGCCCGGACGACCCCAGCGAGCAGTACTTC
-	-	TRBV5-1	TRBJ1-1	CASSLDYTDTEAFF	TGCGCCAGCAGCTTGGATTACACAGACACTGAAGCTTTCTTT
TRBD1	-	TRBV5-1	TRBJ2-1	CASSPDPGQGANEQFF	TGCGCCAGCAGCCCCGACCCGGGACAGGGGGCCAATGAGCAGTTCTTC
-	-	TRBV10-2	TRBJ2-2	CASSELRGAHPGELFF	TGCGCCAGCAGTGAGTTGCGGGGTGCTCACCCCGGGGAGCTGTTTTTT